At least ten counts were recorded for the clone carrying this TCR beta chain. Using unique molecular identifiers, the investigators prepared the TCRbeta library. TCRdb re-analysed the PCR reads in MiXCR, keeping a single row per CDR3 protein. The repertoire holds roughly 610,000 distinct CDR3 sequences, about 10% seen once, with roughly 3.9% in the top ten. These data are taken from a study of T-cell reconstitution after alpha-beta-depleted transplantation in children. The TCR sequence derives from a human donor who donated a stem cell graft to a child with acute myeloid leukemia. Sample: PBMCs from the stem cell graft donor, taken from the stem cell graft.

CDR3 bases: TGCAGCGTTGAAGCATTGGGGACGGGGAACATTCAGTACTTC. It translates to CSVEALGTGNIQYF. This chain connects TRBV29-1 to TRBJ2-4; D may be TRBD1 or TRBD2 (5 bases each). The CDR3 extends over 14 amino acids. CDR1 SQVTM and CDR2 ANQGSEA come from the germline V gene. Trimming cost V 1 base and J 7 bases, with 14 bases left between them.